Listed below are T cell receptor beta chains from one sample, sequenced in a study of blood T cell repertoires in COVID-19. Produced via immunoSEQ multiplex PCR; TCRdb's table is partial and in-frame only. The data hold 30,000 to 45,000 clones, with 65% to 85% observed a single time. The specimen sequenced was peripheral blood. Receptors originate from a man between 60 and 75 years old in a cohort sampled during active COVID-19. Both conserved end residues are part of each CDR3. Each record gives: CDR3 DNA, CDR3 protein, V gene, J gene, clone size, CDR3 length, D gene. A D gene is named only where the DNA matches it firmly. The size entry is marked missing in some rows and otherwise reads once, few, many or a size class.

DNA: TGTGCCAGCAGCTTCCCCAGCCCGGGGTCTGGCTACACCTTC
CDR3: CASSFPSPGSGYTF
V: TRBV7-9
J: TRBJ1-2
size: .
length: 14
D: .

DNA: TGTGCCAGCAGTCCAACCCGGGCAGGGGGCTCCGGGGAGCTGTTTTTT
CDR3: CASSPTRAGGSGELFF
V: TRBV28
J: TRBJ2-2
size: .
length: 16
D: TRBD1

DNA: TGTGCCAGTAGTATCCCCAGAGGGCCGTTCACCGGGGAGCTGTTTTTT
CDR3: CASSIPRGPFTGELFF
V: TRBV19
J: TRBJ2-2
size: .
length: 16
D: .

DNA: TGTGCCAGCACGGGGGGAGACAGGGGGCGAACTGAAGCTTTCTTT
CDR3: CASTGGDRGRTEAFF
V: TRBV28
J: TRBJ1-1
size: .
length: 15
D: TRBD1

DNA: TGTGCCAGCTCACCCGGGACAGACTACGAGCAGTACTTC
CDR3: CASSPGTDYEQYF
V: TRBV18
J: TRBJ2-7
size: once
length: 13
D: TRBD1

DNA: TGTGCCAGCAGCTTTGGGGGGGCGACTGGAAACACCATATATTTT
CDR3: CASSFGGATGNTIYF
V: TRBV7-2
J: TRBJ1-3
size: once
length: 15
D: .

DNA: TGCGCCAGCAGCCAAGCAAGCGACCCCCGCCTCGAGACCCAGTACTTC
CDR3: CASSQASDPRLETQYF
V: TRBV4-1
J: TRBJ2-5
size: few
length: 16
D: .

DNA: TGTGCCAGCAGCCCACCGGGAGGGAGCTCCTATAATTCACCCCTCCACTTT
CDR3: CASSPPGGSSYNSPLHF
V: TRBV11-2
J: TRBJ1-6
size: .
length: 17
D: .

DNA: TGTGCCTGGAGTAAGTGGGCGCAAACTGAAGCTTTCTTT
CDR3: CAWSKWAQTEAFF
V: TRBV30
J: TRBJ1-1
size: .
length: 13
D: .

DNA: TGTGCCAGCAGCGTCGGACAGGGTGGCGAAAAACTGTTTTTT
CDR3: CASSVGQGGEKLFF
V: TRBV9
J: TRBJ1-4
size: .
length: 14
D: TRBD1

DNA: TGTGCCAGCAGCTTAGTGGTCTGGACAGTCGACCAAGAGACCCAGTACTTC
CDR3: CASSLVVWTVDQETQYF
V: TRBV11-2
J: TRBJ2-5
size: once
length: 17
D: .

DNA: TGTGCCAGGTTTGTCTCAGTCAGGGGGAATCAGCCCCAGCATTTT
CDR3: CARFVSVRGNQPQHF
V: TRBV21-1
J: TRBJ1-5
size: .
length: 15
D: .

DNA: TGTGCCAGCAGTCCCCTCATACCTCCCGGGACAGGGCTAAAAGCTTTCTTT
CDR3: CASSPLIPPGTGLKAFF
V: TRBV27
J: TRBJ1-1
size: .
length: 17
D: TRBD1

DNA: TGTGCCAGCAGGGCCGGCGGGAGCATCTACGAGCAGTACTTC
CDR3: CASRAGGSIYEQYF
V: TRBV6-5
J: TRBJ2-7
size: .
length: 14
D: TRBD2

DNA: TGTGCCAGCAGCCCCGGGACAGTCGGCAACATTCAGTACTTC
CDR3: CASSPGTVGNIQYF
V: TRBV9
J: TRBJ2-4
size: few
length: 14
D: TRBD1

DNA: TGTGCAAGTCGCTTAGCGGCCGAGTCACGGAGGAAAAAGGACGAGCAGTACTTC
CDR3: CASRLAAESRRKKDEQYF
V: TRBV12-2
J: TRBJ2-7
size: .
length: 18
D: .

DNA: TGTGCCAGCAGCTTATACAGCTCCTATAATTCACCCCTCCACTTT
CDR3: CASSLYSSYNSPLHF
V: TRBV5-5
J: TRBJ1-6
size: once
length: 15
D: .

DNA: TGTGCCACCAGTCATGGAGAGGCCCAAGGAGAGGGCTACACCTTC
CDR3: CATSHGEAQGEGYTF
V: TRBV24-1
J: TRBJ1-2
size: .
length: 15
D: .

DNA: TGCGCCAGCAGCCAGGTGACAGGGAACTATGGCTACACCTTC
CDR3: CASSQVTGNYGYTF
V: TRBV4-3
J: TRBJ1-2
size: few
length: 14
D: TRBD1

DNA: TGCGCCAGCAGCCAAGAGCGCTTCACCCATAATTCACCCCTCCACTTT
CDR3: CASSQERFTHNSPLHF
V: TRBV4-3
J: TRBJ1-6
size: once
length: 16
D: .